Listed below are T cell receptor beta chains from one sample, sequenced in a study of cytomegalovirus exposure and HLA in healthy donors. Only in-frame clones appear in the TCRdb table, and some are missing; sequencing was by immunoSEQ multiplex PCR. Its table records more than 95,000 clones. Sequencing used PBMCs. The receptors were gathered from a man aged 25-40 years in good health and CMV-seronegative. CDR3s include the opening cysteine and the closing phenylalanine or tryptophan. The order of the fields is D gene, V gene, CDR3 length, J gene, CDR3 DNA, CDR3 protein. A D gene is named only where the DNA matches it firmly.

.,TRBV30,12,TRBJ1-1,TGTGCCTGGAGTAGGGGAGGGGCTGAAGCTTTCTTT,CAWSRGGAEAFF
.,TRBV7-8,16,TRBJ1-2,TGTGCCAGCAGCCCCAGCCGAGGGGACTTGGGGAGAGGCTACACCTTC,CASSPSRGDLGRGYTF
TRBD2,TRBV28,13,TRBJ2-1,TGTGCCAGCTCCCGCGGGAGTTACAATGAGCAGTTCTTC,CASSRGSYNEQFF
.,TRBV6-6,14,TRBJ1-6,TGTGCCAGCAGCCCAGGCTCCTATAATTCACCCCTCCACTTT,CASSPGSYNSPLHF
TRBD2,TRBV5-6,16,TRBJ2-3,TGTGCCAGCAGCTTGGTGGTAGCGGGAGCATATGATACGCAGTATTTT,CASSLVVAGAYDTQYF
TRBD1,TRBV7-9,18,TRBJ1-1,TGTGCCAGCAGCCTAGGGTCGTTGACAGGGGCCCTGAACACTGAAGCTTTCTTT,CASSLGSLTGALNTEAFF
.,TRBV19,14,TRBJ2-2,TGTGCCAGTAGTATAAGCGGTAACACCGGGGAGCTGTTTTTT,CASSISGNTGELFF
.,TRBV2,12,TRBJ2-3,TGTGCCAGCATGAGGGGCACAGATACGCAGTATTTT,CASMRGTDTQYF
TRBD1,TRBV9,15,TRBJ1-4,TGTGCCAGCAGCGCGACAGGGCTCCATAATGAAAAACTGTTTTTT,CASSATGLHNEKLFF
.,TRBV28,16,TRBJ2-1,TGTGCCAGCAGTTCTACCGGGACTCCTGCCTACAATGAGCAGTTCTTC,CASSSTGTPAYNEQFF
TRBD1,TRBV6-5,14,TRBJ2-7,TGTGCCAGCAGTTCGACAGGGACGTCCTACGAGCAGTACTTC,CASSSTGTSYEQYF
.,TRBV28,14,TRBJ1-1,TGTGCCAGCAGCCCCCGGACAGCCCAATATGAAGCTTTCTTT,CASSPRTAQYEAFF
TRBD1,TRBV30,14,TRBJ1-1,TGTGCCTGGAGTCCACCGGGACAGCGGTTGAGAGCTTTCTTT,CAWSPPGQRLRAFF
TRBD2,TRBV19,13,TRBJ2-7,TGTGCCAGCTCCACTGCACTAGCGTCCGAGCAGTACTTC,CASSTALASEQYF
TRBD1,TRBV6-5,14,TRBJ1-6,TGTGCCAGCAGAGCGACAGGGCCAATTTCACCCCTCCACTTT,CASRATGPISPLHF
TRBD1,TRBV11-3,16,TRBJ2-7,TGTGCCAGCAGCTTACCTTGGGACAGGGGACGGGTCGAGCAGTACTTC,CASSLPWDRGRVEQYF
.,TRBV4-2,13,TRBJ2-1,TGTGCCAGCAGCCAAGATCTCGACAATGAGCAGTTCTTC,CASSQDLDNEQFF
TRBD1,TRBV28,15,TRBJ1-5,TGTGCCAGCAGAACCGGGACAGGGGGCAATCAGCCCCAGCATTTT,CASRTGTGGNQPQHF
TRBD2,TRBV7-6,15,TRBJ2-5,TGTGCCAGCAGCTTTATAGCGGGAGCTGGAGAGACCCAGTACTTC,CASSFIAGAGETQYF
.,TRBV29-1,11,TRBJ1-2,TGCAGCGTTCGACACAACTATGGCTACACCTTC,CSVRHNYGYTF
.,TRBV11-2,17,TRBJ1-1,TGTGCCAGCAGCTTAGATCCCCCCCAAGCATCGGGGGGTGAAGCTTTCTTT,CASSLDPPQASGGEAFF
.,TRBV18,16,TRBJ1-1,TGTGCCAGCTCACCCTCAGAAGGGGGTTCGGGCACTGAAGCTTTCTTT,CASSPSEGGSGTEAFF
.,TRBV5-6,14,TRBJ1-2,TGTGCCAGCAGCTCACTGGGACTAGACTATGGCTACACCTTC,CASSSLGLDYGYTF
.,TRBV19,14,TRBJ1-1,TGTGCCAGTAGTATATCTGCGGATGACACTGAAGCTTTCTTT,CASSISADDTEAFF
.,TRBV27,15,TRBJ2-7,TGTGCCAGCAGCTCCCGACTCCCCGGTAATTACGAGCAGTACTTC,CASSSRLPGNYEQYF
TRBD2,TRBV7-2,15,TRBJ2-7,TGTGCCAGCAGCTTACTAGCGGGAGTAGCCTACGAGCAGTACTTC,CASSLLAGVAYEQYF
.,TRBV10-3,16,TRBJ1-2,TGTGCCATCAGTGGGGAGGGGACGGATACTAACTATGGCTACACCTTC,CAISGEGTDTNYGYTF
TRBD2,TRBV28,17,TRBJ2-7,TGTGCCAGCAGTTCGATAATAGCGGGAGGGATCTCCTACGAGCAGTACTTC,CASSSIIAGGISYEQYF
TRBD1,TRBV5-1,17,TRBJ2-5,TGCGCCAGCCGGCCGCCGGGACAGGGGTTGGGGCAAGAGACCCAGTACTTC,CASRPPGQGLGQETQYF
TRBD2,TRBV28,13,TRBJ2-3,TGTGCCAGCACGGGGGGAAGTACAGATACGCAGTATTTT,CASTGGSTDTQYF
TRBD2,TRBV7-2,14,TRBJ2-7,TGTGCCAGCAGCCTCGGACTAGCTGCTTACGAGCAGTACTTC,CASSLGLAAYEQYF
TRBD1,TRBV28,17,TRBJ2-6,TGTGCCAGCAGTTCCTCAGGGGGTTACTCTGGGGCCAACGTCCTGACTTTC,CASSSSGGYSGANVLTF
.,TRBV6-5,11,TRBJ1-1,TGTGCCAGCAGTTATATGACTGAAGCTTTCTTT,CASSYMTEAFF
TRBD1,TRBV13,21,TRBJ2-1,TGTGCCAGCAGCTTAGTCCCGGGACAGGGGAAGGAGCGGACCCCCTACAATGAGCAGTTCTTC,CASSLVPGQGKERTPYNEQFF
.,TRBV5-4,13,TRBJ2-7,TGTGCCAGCAGCTCTAATCAGGGGTACGAGCAGTACTTC,CASSSNQGYEQYF
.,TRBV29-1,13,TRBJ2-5,TGCAGCGTTGACCTGAGACTGGAAGAGACCCAGTACTTC,CSVDLRLEETQYF
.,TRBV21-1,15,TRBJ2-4,TGTGCCAGCAGTGAACAGGGGGCCCCCAAAAACATTCAGTACTTC,CASSEQGAPKNIQYF
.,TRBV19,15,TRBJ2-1,TGTGCCAGTAGTATAGAAGCGGGTATAAGGAATGAGCAGTTCTTC,CASSIEAGIRNEQFF
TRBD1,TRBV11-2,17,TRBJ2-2,TGTGCCAGCAGCTTCACAGGGGGAGGAGAGTACACCGGGGAGCTGTTTTTT,CASSFTGGGEYTGELFF
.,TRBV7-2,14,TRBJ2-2,TGTGCCAGCAATGTCAGACCGGGGGCCGGGGAGCTGTTTTTT,CASNVRPGAGELFF
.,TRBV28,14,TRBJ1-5,TGTGCCAGCAGTTTAGGGGGGGCAGTTCAGCCCCAGCATTTT,CASSLGGAVQPQHF
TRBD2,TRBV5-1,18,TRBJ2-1,TGCGCCAGCAGCCATCCGATCGAACTAGCGGGTAGTCCCGATGAGCAGTTCTTC,CASSHPIELAGSPDEQFF
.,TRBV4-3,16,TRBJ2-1,TGCGCCAGCAGCCAAGGCCCGTCCCAGGGCGGTGAGGAGCAGTTCTTC,CASSQGPSQGGEEQFF
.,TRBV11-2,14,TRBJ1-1,TGTGCCAGCAGCTCTAGGGGGGGCTACACTGAAGCTTTCTTT,CASSSRGGYTEAFF